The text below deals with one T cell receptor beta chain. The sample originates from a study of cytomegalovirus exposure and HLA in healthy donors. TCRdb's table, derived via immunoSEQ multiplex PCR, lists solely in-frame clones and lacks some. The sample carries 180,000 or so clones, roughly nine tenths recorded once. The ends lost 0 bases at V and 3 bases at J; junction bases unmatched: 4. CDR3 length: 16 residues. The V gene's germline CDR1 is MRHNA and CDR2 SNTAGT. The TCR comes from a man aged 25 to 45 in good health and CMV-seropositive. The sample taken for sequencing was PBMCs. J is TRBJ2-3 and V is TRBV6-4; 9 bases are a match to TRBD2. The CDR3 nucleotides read TGTGCCAGCAGTGACTCTGGCGGGAGGGTTACAGATACGCAGTATTTT. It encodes CASSDSGGRVTDTQYF.